Listed below are T cell receptor beta chains from one sample, sequenced in a study of identical twins. TCRdb used MiXCR to reprocess the 5' RACE reads, holding one entry per CDR3 protein. The repertoire holds about 890,000 distinct CDR3 sequences, roughly an eighth seen once, with around 1.5% in the top ten. This same sample was also part of a study on yellow fever vaccine responses in identical twins.

Input material: PBMCs. All receptors derive from a woman under 30 in good health. Both conserved end residues are part of each CDR3. A D gene is named only where the DNA matches it firmly. The size entry is marked missing in some rows and otherwise reads once, few, many or a size class.

abundance | j_gene | d_gene | len | v_gene | CDR3nt | CDR3aa
few | TRBJ1-1 | NA | 11 | TRBV7-9 | TGTGCCAGCAGCTCTTTCGGTGAAGCTTTCTTT | CASSSFGEAFF
NA | TRBJ2-3 | NA | 13 | TRBV12-3/TRBV12-4 | TGTGCCAGTGACCAGCGGGGCACAGATACGCAGTATTTT | CASDQRGTDTQYF
few | TRBJ2-3 | TRBD2 | 15 | TRBV12-3/TRBV12-4 | TGTGCCAGCACCTTTAGCGGGGGGGCGGCAGATACGCAGTATTTT | CASTFSGGAADTQYF
NA | TRBJ2-1 | NA | 17 | TRBV7-9 | TGTGCCAGCAGCTTTTATTTAGGTCTAGCTCTAAACAATGAGCAGTTCTTC | CASSFYLGLALNNEQFF
few | TRBJ1-6 | TRBD1 | 14 | TRBV25-1 | TGTGCCAGCAGTAAACAGGGGGGGGCTTCACCCCTCCACTTT | CASSKQGGASPLHF
few | TRBJ2-7 | NA | 15 | TRBV9 | TGTGCCAGCAGCCCCCGAATGGACGGTTCCTACGAGCAGTACTTC | CASSPRMDGSYEQYF
few | TRBJ1-2 | NA | 13 | TRBV6-2/TRBV6-3 | TGTGCCAGCAGCACTGGCTGGGGGTATGGCTACACCTTC | CASSTGWGYGYTF
few | TRBJ1-1 | NA | 13 | TRBV6-5 | TGTGCCAGCAGTTACTCTCAGGGGACTGAAGCTTTCTTT | CASSYSQGTEAFF
NA | TRBJ2-3 | NA | 12 | TRBV29-1 | TGCAGCGTTGAGGAGAACACAGATACGCAGTATTTT | CSVEENTDTQYF
NA | TRBJ2-3 | NA | 14 | TRBV24-1 | TGTGCCACCAGTGATTTGAGCACAACAGATACGCAGTATTTT | CATSDLSTTDTQYF
few | TRBJ2-1 | TRBD1 | 14 | TRBV29-1 | TGCAGCGTTTCTGAGGGGGCGCAGAACAATGAGCAGTTCTTC | CSVSEGAQNNEQFF
few | TRBJ1-2 | NA | 14 | TRBV28 | TGTGCCAGCAGTTCCCTTTATATAAACTATGGCTACACCTTC | CASSSLYINYGYTF
few | TRBJ2-1 | NA | 13 | TRBV18 | TGTGCCAGCTCCCAGACCAGGGACAATGAGCAGTTCTTC | CASSQTRDNEQFF
many | TRBJ2-3 | NA | 14 | TRBV4-1 | TGCGCCAGCAGCCAAGGAGGGCCTAAGGATACGCAGTATTTT | CASSQGGPKDTQYF
NA | TRBJ2-3 | TRBD2 | 16 | TRBV12-3/TRBV12-4 | TGTGCCAGCAGTTTAAGTCCAGCGGGAGGAGCAGATACGCAGTATTTT | CASSLSPAGGADTQYF
NA | TRBJ2-1 | NA | 13 | TRBV10-3 | TGTGCCATCAGCAGAGGGGTTGACAATGAGCAGTTCTTC | CAISRGVDNEQFF
NA | TRBJ2-1 | TRBD2 | 15 | TRBV7-8 | TGTGCCAGCAGCTCGCAGCGGGGATACTACAATGAGCAGTTCTTC | CASSSQRGYYNEQFF
NA | TRBJ2-1 | NA | 13 | TRBV10-3 | TGTGCCATCAGTGAGTCGGAATTTTCCGAGCAGTTCTTC | CAISESEFSEQFF
few | TRBJ2-6 | NA | 13 | TRBV19 | TGTGCCAGTAAATTGGATGGGGCCAACGTCCTGACTTTC | CASKLDGANVLTF
few | TRBJ2-2 | NA | 14 | TRBV14 | TGTGCCAGCAGCCAACACGAGAACACCGGGGAGCTGTTTTTT | CASSQHENTGELFF
few | TRBJ2-1 | TRBD2 | 17 | TRBV7-2 | TGTGCCAGCAGCTTACTTGCACTAGCGGGAGGGAACAATGAGCAGTTCTTC | CASSLLALAGGNNEQFF
few | TRBJ2-7 | NA | 13 | TRBV11-2 | TGTGCCAGCAGCCTAAATTGGGGCGGCGAGCAGTACTTC | CASSLNWGGEQYF
many | TRBJ2-1 | TRBD2 | 15 | TRBV5-1 | TGCGCCAGCAGCAAGCTAGCGGGAGAAAACAATGAGCAGTTCTTC | CASSKLAGENNEQFF
NA | TRBJ2-1 | NA | 15 | TRBV14 | TGTGCCAGCAGCACGCCAGCATCCATCTACAATGAGCAGTTCTTC | CASSTPASIYNEQFF
NA | TRBJ1-4 | NA | 13 | TRBV29-1 | TGCAGCGTGCAACAGGGAACTAATGAAAAACTGTTTTTT | CSVQQGTNEKLFF
NA | TRBJ1-6 | NA | 11 | TRBV11-2 | TGTGCCAGCAGCTTAAACGCCGGCCTCCACTTT | CASSLNAGLHF
few | TRBJ1-2 | TRBD1 | 14 | TRBV18 | TGTGCCAGCTCACGGGACAGTACTAACTATGGCTACACCTTC | CASSRDSTNYGYTF
NA | TRBJ2-1 | TRBD1 | 14 | TRBV29-1 | TGCAGCGTTGAGGGGACAGGAGGATTGAATGAGCAGTTCTTC | CSVEGTGGLNEQFF
few | TRBJ1-6 | NA | 13 | TRBV15 | TGTGCCACCAGCACCCAGCGGGATTCACCCCTCCACTTT | CATSTQRDSPLHF
few | TRBJ2-1 | TRBD2 | 16 | TRBV24-1 | TGTGCCACCAGTGAAGTTACGAGCGGGGACTACAATGAGCAGTTCTTC | CATSEVTSGDYNEQFF
NA | TRBJ1-5 | TRBD1 | 18 | TRBV6-1 | TGTGCCAGCAGTGAATCCTTTGGACAGGTGCCTTTCAATCAGCCCCAGCATTTT | CASSESFGQVPFNQPQHF
NA | TRBJ2-1 | TRBD1 | 16 | TRBV7-6 | TGTGCCAGCAGCTTATCTGGACAGGTACCTTACAATGAGCAGTTCTTC | CASSLSGQVPYNEQFF
NA | TRBJ2-7 | TRBD2 | 14 | TRBV5-4 | TGTGCCAGCAGCCGAGCGGGAGCTTTCTACGAGCAGTACTTC | CASSRAGAFYEQYF
few | TRBJ2-3 | TRBD2 | 14 | TRBV7-3 | TGTGCCAGCAGCAAACTAGCGGCCACAGATACGCAGTATTTT | CASSKLAATDTQYF
NA | TRBJ2-7 | TRBD2 | 15 | TRBV10-3 | TGTGCCATCAGTGAGTCGGGAACTAGCGGTTCCGAGCAGTACTTC | CAISESGTSGSEQYF
many | TRBJ1-2 | NA | 14 | TRBV7-9 | TGTGCCAGCAGCTTAGAGACTGGGGGCTATGGCTACACCTTC | CASSLETGGYGYTF
NA | TRBJ2-1 | TRBD2 | 16 | TRBV6-2/TRBV6-3 | TGTGCCAGCCCTCGCGGGGGGGCCCTTATCGACAATGAGCAGTTCTTC | CASPRGGALIDNEQFF
NA | TRBJ2-7 | NA | 13 | TRBV20-1 | TGCAGTGCTAGCCAGGCCATCTCCTACGAGCAGTACTTC | CSASQAISYEQYF
NA | TRBJ2-1 | NA | 15 | TRBV7-2 | TGTGCCAGCCGGGAACCAGGGGCGCGAGGCAATGAGCAGTTCTTC | CASREPGARGNEQFF
NA | TRBJ2-3 | NA | 13 | TRBV12-5 | TGTGCTAGTGGTTTGACCAGCACAGATACGCAGTATTTT | CASGLTSTDTQYF
NA | TRBJ1-1 | NA | 14 | TRBV20-1 | TGCAGTGCTAGTAAGGAGGGGATGAACACTGAAGCTTTCTTT | CSASKEGMNTEAFF
NA | TRBJ1-2 | NA | 14 | TRBV7-9 | TGTGCCAGCAGCCAGGCCACGACGACCAGCGGCTACACCTTC | CASSQATTTSGYTF
NA | TRBJ1-1 | NA | 13 | TRBV4-1 | TGCGCCAGCAGCCAAGAAGAGAACACTGAAGCTTTCTTT | CASSQEENTEAFF
many | TRBJ2-2 | NA | 14 | TRBV5-1 | TGTGCCAGCAGCTTGTCGCAAGGCACCGGGGAGCTGTTTTTT | CASSLSQGTGELFF
NA | TRBJ2-2 | TRBD2 | 16 | TRBV7-3 | TGTGCCAGCAGCGTATCTAGCGGGAGAGCCACCGGGGAGCTGTTTTTT | CASSVSSGRATGELFF
few | TRBJ2-4 | NA | 15 | TRBV6-5 | TGTGCCAGCAGTTCCCCCGGTGGAGTGAAAAACATTCAGTACTTC | CASSSPGGVKNIQYF
NA | TRBJ2-1 | NA | 14 | TRBV20-1 | TGCAGTGCTAGCGGCGGAGAGGGGAACAATGAGCAGTTCTTC | CSASGGEGNNEQFF
NA | TRBJ1-3 | NA | 16 | TRBV28 | TGTGCCAGCACCCCGGCGCGGGGGGCGAAGGGAAACACCATATATTTT | CASTPARGAKGNTIYF
NA | TRBJ2-7 | NA | 12 | TRBV2 | TGTGCCAGCATTGGTAGCGGATACGAGCAGTACTTC | CASIGSGYEQYF
few | TRBJ2-1 | TRBD2 | 16 | TRBV20-1 | TGCAGTGCAAAGGGACTAGCGGCATACTATAACAATGAGCAGTTCTTC | CSAKGLAAYYNNEQFF
few | TRBJ1-4 | TRBD1 | 17 | TRBV2 | TGTGCCAGCAGTGAACCGGTGCAGGGGGTACTTAATGAAAAACTGTTTTTT | CASSEPVQGVLNEKLFF